The 16 T cell receptor beta chains reported below all come from one sample, sequenced in a study of blood T cells in healthy people across ages. Primed by a sample-barcoded 5' primer and a J-beta primer mix, a second PCR proceeded for 7 to 11 cycles. One entry per CDR3 protein results from TCRdb running MiXCR on the 5' RACE reads. The sample yields some 1.5 million distinct CDR3 sequences, approximately 28% seen once. Sequencing input: blood. These receptors all come from a woman aged 30 to 39 in good health.

This clonotype was picked up a small number of times. The chain combines TRBV24-1 with TRBJ2-7, with D tentatively TRBD1 (5 bases). V lost 3 bases and J 4 bases, leaving 18 bases between the germline ends. Germline V CDR1 and CDR2: KGHDR, SFDVKD. This CDR3 has 16 residues. The CDR3 bases are TGTGCCACCAGTGATACGTCGGGCAGGGTGGTATACGAGCAGTACTTC. It is translated as CATSDTSGRVVYEQYF.

This chain joins TRBV11-2 and TRBJ2-5, with TRBD2 identical over 11 bases. The CDR3 has 14 residues. The junction had 10 bases not matched to a gene; V was cut back by 5 bases and J by 11 bases. Per germline, CDR1 SGHAT and CDR2 FQNNGV. CDR3: CASSQQLAGDEQYF. The CDR3 bases are TGTGCCAGCAGCCAACAACTAGCGGGAGATGAGCAGTACTTC.

The rearrangement joins TRBV27 to TRBJ2-5, with D perhaps matching TRBD2 (7 bases). The tail of the sequence fits TRBJ2-7 better, so the J call may be wrong. Germline CDR1 and CDR2: MNHEY and SMNVEV (reference sequence). CDR3 length equals 16 residues. CDR3 residues: CASSPPGIQGGDEQYF. The CDR3 region has the DNA TGTGCCAGCAGTCCCCCGGGGATTCAAGGGGGGGACGAGCAGTACTTC.

This clonotype has at least ten counts. This sequence joins TRBV20-1 and TRBJ2-7, with D possibly TRBD1 on 5 matching bases. Germline V gives CDR1 DFQATT, CDR2 SNEGSKA (reference sequence). The V end lost 6 bases, the J end lost 2 bases, and 20 bases lay between the germline ends. The CDR3 length is 15 residues. The CDR3 loop is CSAIARSLGPYEQYF. As DNA, the CDR3 is TGCAGTGCCATCGCCCGGTCCCTGGGGCCCTACGAGCAGTACTTC.

The genes are TRBV7-9 and TRBJ2-5; 14 bases are a match to TRBD2. The germline gives CDR1 SEHNR, CDR2 FQNEAQ (reference sequence). Germline trimming cut 8 bases from V and 1 base from J; bases unmatched to any gene: 9. The CDR3 contains 17 residues. CDR3 nucleotide sequence: TGTGCCAGCTTACCTGGGACTAGCGGGGGATCCCAAGAGACCCAGTACTTC. Its translation is CASLPGTSGGSQETQYF.

V usage is TRBV2 and J usage is TRBJ2-1, with 8 bases aligning to TRBD2. V lost 11 bases and J lost 8; bases outside the gene matches: 11. The germline gives CDR1 SNHLY, CDR2 FYNNEI. This CDR3 is 13 amino acids long. The CDR3 DNA reads as TGTGCCGGCTCCGGGACTAGTGGGGATGAGCAGTTCTTC. Protein product: CAGSGTSGDEQFF.

This clonotype came up a few times. This sequence joins TRBV20-1 and TRBJ2-2, with 7 nucleotides matching TRBD1. The junction had 10 bases not matched to a gene; V was cut back by 1 base and J by 2 bases. Germline values: CDR1 DFQATT, CDR2 SNEGSKA (reference sequence). CDR3 length: 17 amino acids. The CDR3: CSARGGPGTENTGELFF. The CDR3 nucleotides are TGCAGTGCTAGAGGTGGTCCCGGGACAGAAAACACCGGGGAGCTGTTTTTT.

This clonotype has more than one count but fewer than ten. The chain links TRBV12-5 to TRBJ1-2; D remains ambiguous. The ends were cut back, 1 base at V and 4 bases at J, with 7 bases in the middle. The CDR3 totals 13 residues. Germline V gives CDR1 LGHNT, CDR2 FRNRAP. CDR3 DNA: TGTGCTAGTGGTTTGGGGGGATCCTATGGCTACACCTTC. Protein: CASGLGGSYGYTF.

J is TRBJ2-1 and V is TRBV7-2; 8 nucleotides line up with TRBD1. CDR3 length equals 16 residues. J lost 4 bases, V lost 5 bases, and 10 bases had no gene match. Germline V gene sequence: CDR1 SGHTA, CDR2 FQGNSA. The CDR3, as DNA: TGTGCCAGCAGCGGACGAACCGGGACAGGTTACAATGAGCAGTTCTTC. Translating gives CASSGRTGTGYNEQFF.

The chain uses TRBV29-1 and TRBJ2-4, with a possible D match to TRBD1 (6 bases). From germline, CDR1 is SQVTM and CDR2 ANQGSEA. The CDR3 is 11 amino acids. Between the trimmed V and J ends, which lost 7 bases and 13 bases, there was a span of 17 bases. The CDR3 sequence is CSGTENNEQYF. In DNA, the CDR3 is TGCAGCGGGACAGAGAACAATGAGCAGTACTTC.

DNA for the CDR3: TGTGCCAGCTCTCTTGTGGGGGTTGGCGGGGCCAACGTCCTGACTTTC. This sequence encodes CASSLVGVGGANVLTF. The chain joins TRBV18 to TRBJ2-6; D possibly matches TRBD1 or TRBD2 (5 bases each). Trimming left V 6 bases short and J 4 bases short, with 16 bases between. There are 16 residues in the CDR3. Germline CDR1 and CDR2: KGHSH and LQKENI.

This clonotype was picked up many times. The chain joins TRBV12-3 or TRBV12-4 to TRBJ2-7, with D possibly TRBD2 on 5 matching bases. The length of the CDR3 is 13 residues. V was cut by 2 bases and J by 9 bases, with 14 bases left in between. In nucleotides, the CDR3 is TGTGCCAGCAGTTTAAGGCCCATCGAGGGGCAGTACTTC. This encodes CASSLRPIEGQYF.

This clonotype appeared once. A much larger clone lies one base from this, so it may be a read error. The chain carries TRBV6-5 and TRBJ2-1; no reliable D call. With the DNA end fitting TRBJ2-7 better, the J assignment may be wrong. Germline V lookup: CDR1 MNHEY, CDR2 SVGAGI. The CDR3 extends over 15 amino acids. The CDR3 nucleotides are TGTGCCAGCAGGGAACCGGGTCGAGCTAAAAATGAGCAGTACTTC. Encoded protein: CASREPGRAKNEQYF.

This clonotype was seen ten or more times. V is TRBV6-6 and J is TRBJ2-7; 9 bases are a match to TRBD2. Germline CDR1 and CDR2: MNHNY and SVGAGI (reference sequence). V lost 6 bases to trimming and J lost 0 bases; unmatched junction nucleotides: 6. The CDR3 is 15 residues long. The CDR3: CASRTGTSISYEQYF. The CDR3 DNA is TGTGCCAGCAGGACCGGGACTAGCATCTCCTACGAGCAGTACTTC.

A word on this clonotype: This may be a read error: a much more frequent sequence differs by one nucleotide. The rearrangement uses TRBV11-2 and TRBJ2-1, with D tentatively TRBD1 or TRBD2 (5 bases each). The germline gives CDR1 SGHAT, CDR2 FQNNGV. This CDR3 contains 15 residues. The CDR3 protein is CANSLVWGTYNEQFF. The CDR3 DNA reads TGTGCCAACAGCTTAGTGTGGGGGACCTACAATGAGCAGTTCTTC.

This clonotype was found a few times. V usage is TRBV10-1 and J usage is TRBJ2-5; D is possibly TRBD1 (5 bases). CDR1 is WNHNN, CDR2 SYGVQD, per germline (reference sequence). CDR3 size: 14 residues. V lost 0 bases and J 7 bases, leaving 12 bases between the germline ends. CDR3 residues: CASSESGAQGTQYF. CDR3 nucleotide sequence: TGCGCCAGCAGTGAGTCGGGCGCCCAGGGGACCCAGTACTTC.